The clone carrying this T cell receptor beta chain was picked up many times. Its antigen is not identified. Expressed TCRB transcripts were sequenced after all isolated RNA was converted to cDNA. Assay: immunoSEQ multiplex PCR; the TCRdb copy retains only in-frame clones and omits some. The sample has under 300,000 clones; about 8% are singletons. This entry is derived from a study of beta chain features in type 1 diabetes. Regarding the study as a whole: When VDJ junctions were examined, type 1 diabetes patients showed fewer insertions and more deletions.

Trimming took 5 bases from V and 0 from J, leaving 14 bases between them. CDR3 length equals 16 residues. Germline values: CDR1 SEHNR, CDR2 FQNEAQ (reference sequence). The chain joins TRBV7-9 to TRBJ2-1; D gene uncertain. The sequenced sample consisted of central memory CD4+ T cells from blood. This clonotype originated in a woman younger than 35 in good health. CDR3 in amino acids: CASSPFQSSSYNEQFF. The DNA of the CDR3 is TGTGCCAGCAGCCCTTTTCAGTCGAGCTCCTACAATGAGCAGTTCTTC.